Presented here are 8 T cell receptor beta chains from one specimen sequenced in a study of tumor-infiltrating lymphocytes in primary liver carcinoma. TCR beta cDNA was prepared out of about 510 ng total RNA by means of a constant-region primer. Three nested multiplex PCR rounds of slightly modified ARM-PCR generated TCR beta libraries. It was with TRBV1-TRBV30 forward primers and a C-beta reverse primer that the first two PCR rounds were run, at roughly 9 cycles each. In TCRdb, the multiplex PCR reads were re-called with MiXCR into one record per CDR3 protein. In the table there are around 190,000 distinct CDR3 sequences, around four fifths of which are singletons. The approximately 20-31 mg bulk tissue piece was not sorted before simultaneous RNA and DNA extraction. Sample: tumor tissue from primary liver carcinoma. The origin of the receptors is a man aged 35 to 55 with primary liver carcinoma and hepatitis B virus infection.

As for this clonotype: A read error is possible here, since a much larger clone lies one base away. The chain joins TRBV5-1 to TRBJ2-1; D remains unclear. Germline V gives CDR1 SGHRS, CDR2 YFSETQ. This CDR3 is built from 15 residues. The CDR3 here is CTSSLDLSSYNEQFF. The CDR3 coding sequence is TGCACCAGCAGCTTGGACCTTAGCTCCTACAATGAGCAGTTCTTC.

This clonotype was detected once. V gene TRBV6-5 combines with J gene TRBJ2-6; D may be TRBD1 or TRBD2 (5 bases each). The V gene lost 10 bases and the J gene lost 13 bases, with 20 bases spanning the gap. The germline V gene encodes CDR1 MNHEY and CDR2 SVGAGI. The CDR3 covers 13 residues. This CDR3 is CATFNSGTHVLTF. The CDR3, as DNA: TGTGCCACCTTTAACTCTGGGACCCATGTCCTGACTTTC.

Notes on this clonotype: Likely a read error: the CDR3 ends without its conserved phenylalanine or tryptophan. V is TRBV12-3 or TRBV12-4 and J is TRBJ2-5; the D gene could be TRBD1 or TRBD2 (5 bases each). The CDR3 covers 16 residues. The CDR3 nucleotides are TGCGCCAGCAGTCCGGGACCACAAGCCGGTGGAGAGACCCAGTACCTC. Its protein is CASSPGPQAGGETQYL.

The sample holds many counts of this clonotype. This sequence joins TRBV19 and TRBJ2-7, with 7 bases aligning to TRBD1. This CDR3 contains 14 residues. V dropped 2 bases and J dropped 3; count of bases not matched to a gene: 4. Germline V gives CDR1 LNHDA, CDR2 SQIVND (reference sequence). CDR3 protein: CASSITGANYEQYF. Here the CDR3 DNA reads TGTGCCAGTAGTATAACAGGGGCGAACTACGAGCAGTACTTC.

This rearrangement joins TRBV6-5 to TRBJ2-5; D is unresolved. Per germline, CDR1 MNHEY and CDR2 SVGAGI. The V gene lost 5 bases and the J gene lost 2 bases, with 21 bases spanning the gap. The CDR3 consists of 17 residues. The CDR3 is CASSPGKSEVPQETQYF. In nucleotides, the CDR3 is TGTGCCAGCAGTCCCGGAAAGTCAGAGGTCCCTCAAGAGACCCAGTACTTC.

Notes on this clonotype: The final CDR3 position lacks the conserved phenylalanine or tryptophan, pointing to a likely read error. It is unclear where the CDR3 begins or ends on the DNA, so no DNA is shown, and the CDR3 is as TCRdb lists it. The J gene is TRBJ2-7, the V gene TRBV12-3 or TRBV12-4; the D call of TRBD2 is as the table states it, not checked on the DNA. The CDR3 is 11 residues long, counting both termini. This chain's CDR3 is CASSQGHEQYS.

This clonotype has just one count. At one end the junction does not follow the germline gene, possibly because of a read error. This chain uses TRBV11-3 with TRBJ2-3; 9 nucleotides align to TRBD1. Germline CDR1 and CDR2: SGHNT and YENEEA. The CDR3 contains 15 residues. CDR3 in amino acids: CACIPGTGFTNTQYF. CDR3 DNA sequence: TGTGCCTGCATTCCCGGGACAGGGTTCACAAATACGCAGTATTTT.

The V call is TRBV4-1, the J call TRBJ1-6, with D uncertain. Germline V lookup: CDR1 MGHRA, CDR2 YSYEKL. V was trimmed by 3 bases and J by 8 bases, leaving 11 bases between them. This CDR3 spans 14 amino acids. CDR3 protein: CASSHPCMDSPLHF. The DNA of the CDR3 is TGCGCCAGCAGCCACCCCTGTATGGATTCACCCCTCCACTTT.